A single sample gave rise to the 30 T cell receptor beta chains below, sequenced in a study of T cell changes during pregnancy in multiple sclerosis. Method: immunoSEQ multiplex PCR; TCRdb's copy keeps in-frame clones and lacks some. The table lists around 34,000 clones, roughly nine tenths of them singletons. The sequenced sample was CD8+ T cells from peripheral blood mononuclear cells, obtained after pregnancy. The receptors shown here come from a female donor with multiple sclerosis, enrolled in a pregnancy study.

V is TRBV19 and J is TRBJ1-2; 8 bases agree with TRBD1. Trimming cost V 3 bases and J 4 bases; bases outside gene matches: 4. The CDR3 runs 14 residues. Per the germline V gene, CDR1 is LNHDA and CDR2 is SQIVND (reference sequence). This chain's CDR3 is CASSMTGAVYGYTF. The CDR3 DNA sequence: TGTGCCAGTAGTATGACAGGGGCCGTCTATGGCTACACCTTC.

The chain uses TRBV6-5 and TRBJ2-7; D not resolved. The CDR3 is 14 residues long. CDR1 MNHEY and CDR2 SVGAGI come from the germline V gene. Deletions cut 2 bases from V and 3 bases from J, with 11 bases between. DNA for the CDR3: TGTGCCAGCAGTTACAGTCAGGAACTCTACGAGCAGTACTTC. Its translation: CASSYSQELYEQYF.

With respect to this clone: The junction and the germline gene differ at one end; a read error may be behind it. The chain has TRBV6-1 and TRBJ2-3; D is undetermined. The CDR3 consists of 13 residues. The V gene's germline CDR1 is MNHNS and CDR2 SASEGT. CDR3 sequence: CASREGFRDTQYF. The CDR3 DNA is TGTGCCAGCAGGGAAGGGTTTAGAGATACGCAGTATTTT.

The V and J genes are TRBV27 and TRBJ2-1; possible D gene TRBD1, 5 bases. V lost 5 bases and J 6 bases, leaving 11 bases between the germline ends. Germline V gene data show CDR1 as MNHEY and CDR2 as SMNVEV (reference sequence). The CDR3 has 13 amino acids. DNA of the CDR3: TGTGCCAGCAGTCAGGGTTGGGGCAATGAGCAGTTCTTC. It yields the protein CASSQGWGNEQFF.

The chain joins TRBV10-3 to TRBJ1-1, with D tentatively TRBD1 (5 bases). The CDR3 runs 16 residues. The ends were cut back, 0 bases at V and 0 bases at J, with 11 bases in the middle. Looked up from germline, CDR1 is ENHRY and CDR2 is SYGVKD. CDR3 in amino acids: CAISESTEALNTEAFF. CDR3 DNA sequence: TGTGCCATCAGTGAGTCGACAGAAGCGTTGAACACTGAAGCTTTCTTT.

This chain uses TRBV5-5 with TRBJ1-1; D is ambiguous. V lost 0 bases, J lost 0 bases, and 9 bases lay in between. Germline assignment: CDR1 SGHKS and CDR2 YYEKEE (reference sequence). This CDR3 contains 15 residues. In nucleotides, the CDR3 is TGTGCCAGCAGCTTGGTCACTAACATGAACACTGAAGCTTTCTTT. It codes for CASSLVTNMNTEAFF.

V is TRBV4-1 and J is TRBJ1-5, with a possible D match to TRBD1 (6 bases). The V gene's germline CDR1 is MGHRA and CDR2 YSYEKL. V gave up 4 bases and J gave up 0 bases, with 16 bases separating them. This CDR3 contains 17 residues. The CDR3 bases are TGCGCCAGCAGCCCCGCCGGACAGACCTATAGCAATCAGCCCCAGCATTTT. Protein: CASSPAGQTYSNQPQHF.

The chain couples TRBV6-5 to TRBJ1-1; D gene unclear. The CDR3 runs 15 residues. V was clipped by 0 bases and J by 7 bases, with 15 bases between them. Germline values: CDR1 MNHEY, CDR2 SVGAGI. The CDR3 nucleotides read TGTGCCAGCAGTTACTCGATAGAGGGCAGAGGTGAAGCTTTCTTT. Protein sequence: CASSYSIEGRGEAFF.

On this clone itself: Additional DNA sequences in this sample encode the identical CDR3. The V gene is TRBV13, the J gene TRBJ2-7; possibly TRBD2 for D (5 bases). The V end was cut by 3 bases, the J end by 0 bases, with 6 bases between. The CDR3 has 13 residues. Per germline, CDR1 PRHDT and CDR2 FYEKMQ (reference sequence). CDR3 loop: CASSLGSSYEQYF. The CDR3 DNA follows: TGTGCCAGCAGCTTGGGGAGCTCCTACGAGCAGTACTTC.

CDR3 sequence reads: CAISERGKVATDTQYF. The CDR3 nucleotides are TGTGCCATCAGTGAGAGGGGGAAGGTTGCCACAGATACGCAGTATTTT. The gene calls are TRBV10-3 and TRBJ2-3, with a tentative D call TRBD1 (6 bases). This CDR3 has 16 residues. CDR1 and CDR2 (germline): ENHRY, SYGVKD. V was trimmed by 2 bases and J by 2 bases, leaving 14 bases between them.

With respect to this clone: At one of its ends the junction is not consistent with the germline gene, which may arise from a read error. V is TRBV7-2 and J is TRBJ2-1; 8 nucleotides agree with TRBD2. Germline loops: CDR1 SGHTA, CDR2 FQGNSA. This CDR3 region has 11 residues. CDR3: CASSSGPRGVF. CDR3 nucleotides: TGTGCCAGCAGCTCAGGGCCGCGGGGGGTCTTC.

The chain joins TRBV6-4 to TRBJ2-2, with unresolved D. CDR3 length: 14 residues. Trimming pared 2 bases from V and 9 bases from J, leaving 13 bases between. The V gene's germline CDR1 is MRHNA and CDR2 SNTAGT. The CDR3 loop is CASSDGGAPRELFF. The CDR3 nucleotides read TGTGCCAGCAGTGACGGCGGAGCTCCCCGGGAGCTGTTTTTT.

The chain couples TRBV9 to TRBJ2-1; 11 bases agree with TRBD2. Germline V gene sequence: CDR1 SGDLS, CDR2 YYNGEE. The V gene end was trimmed by 0 bases and the J gene end by 4 bases; junction bases not matched to a gene: 6. The CDR3 is 17 amino acids. DNA of the CDR3: TGTGCCAGCAGCGTAGGTATGTGGACTAGCGGGTACAATGAGCAGTTCTTC. Residues: CASSVGMWTSGYNEQFF.

The V call is TRBV19, the J call TRBJ2-7; a possible D gene is TRBD2 (7 bases). The CDR3 runs to 16 residues. Germline V gives CDR1 LNHDA, CDR2 SQIVND (reference sequence). Trimming removed 3 bases at V and 0 bases at J, with 15 bases between. In DNA form, the CDR3 reads TGTGCCAGTAGTATCGGAGGGGGGGACAACTCCTACGAGCAGTACTTC. Its protein is CASSIGGGDNSYEQYF.

The V and J genes are TRBV27 and TRBJ2-4; D perhaps matches TRBD1 (6 bases). The CDR3 totals 16 residues. The V end lost 2 bases, the J end lost 3 bases, and 14 bases lay between the germline ends. The V gene's germline CDR1 is MNHEY and CDR2 SMNVEV (reference sequence). The CDR3 loop is CASSLGGRVGKNIQYF. DNA for the CDR3: TGTGCCAGCAGTTTAGGGGGCAGGGTGGGCAAAAACATTCAGTACTTC.

This clone was detected once. The chain recombines TRBV4-3 with TRBJ2-7; D is ambiguous. Trimming stripped 0 bases from V and 3 bases from J, with 6 bases between. The CDR3 is 13 amino acids. Germline CDR1 is LGHNA and CDR2 is YSLEER. In DNA, the CDR3 is TGCGCCAGCAGCCAAGATACAGTCTACGAGCAGTACTTC. As protein: CASSQDTVYEQYF.

V and J are TRBV5-6 and TRBJ1-2, with D unclear. CDR1 and CDR2 from the germline V gene are SGHDT and YYEEEE. CDR3 size: 12 residues. V lost 1 base and J lost 6, with 7 bases in between. This chain's CDR3 is CASSLYNDGYTF. CDR3 nucleotides: TGTGCCAGCAGCTTGTATAATGATGGCTACACCTTC.

The V call is TRBV2, the J call TRBJ2-1, with D possibly matching TRBD2 (5 bases). The CDR3 is 15 amino acids. Trimming stripped 4 bases from V and 2 bases from J, with 12 bases between. The V gene's germline CDR1 is SNHLY and CDR2 FYNNEI. The CDR3 loop is CASSAGLQAYNEQFF. CDR3 sequence (DNA): TGTGCCAGCAGTGCCGGACTTCAGGCCTACAATGAGCAGTTCTTC.

By sample share, this clone is medium-sized. The chain joins TRBV6-4 to TRBJ2-3, with 12 bases fitting TRBD2. Per germline, CDR1 MRHNA and CDR2 SNTAGT. This CDR3 region has 15 residues. With 8 bases clipped from V and 4 bases from J, the junction kept 7 bases outside the gene matches. The CDR3 nucleotides are TGTGCCAGCTCCCTAGCGGGGGGGGAGTCAGATACGCAGTATTTT. Translation gives CASSLAGGESDTQYF.

The chain couples TRBV5-6 to TRBJ1-3, with 7 nucleotides matching TRBD1. Trimming removed 2 bases from V and 2 bases from J; junction bases left unmatched: 4. Germline lookup yields CDR1 SGHDT and CDR2 YYEEEE. The CDR3 runs to 15 residues. The DNA of the CDR3 is TGTGCCAGCAGCTTCGGACAGGCCCCTGGAAACACCATATATTTT. It is translated as CASSFGQAPGNTIYF.

The chain employs TRBV15 and TRBJ2-3, with TRBD2 identical over 11 bases. The CDR3 runs to 16 residues. Trimming cost V 5 bases and J 4 bases; bases outside gene matches: 8. The germline CDR1 and CDR2 sequences are LNHNV and YYDKDF (reference sequence). CDR3 coding DNA: TGTGCCACCAGCGGATTAGCGGGGGGGCCGCCAGATACGCAGTATTTT. Its translation: CATSGLAGGPPDTQYF.

The chain is built from TRBV6-4 and TRBJ2-3, with 8 nucleotides matching TRBD1. Per germline, CDR1 MRHNA and CDR2 SNTAGT. The V gene end was trimmed by 6 bases and the J gene end by 4 bases; junction bases not matched to a gene: 9. CDR3 length equals 15 residues. Here the CDR3 DNA reads TGTGCCAGCAGCGGCAATTCAGGGGGCGCAGATACGCAGTATTTT. It translates to CASSGNSGGADTQYF.

The rearrangement joins TRBV21-1 to TRBJ2-1; no check of the table's D call, TRBD1, against the DNA was made. TRBV21-1 is a known pseudogene. CDR3 length equals 17 residues. CDR3 in amino acids: CASSKETGPNGYNEQFF. CDR3 sequence (DNA): TGTGCCAGCAGCAAAGAAACAGGGCCAAATGGGTACAATGAGCAGTTCTTC.

A single count supports this clone. The chain uses TRBV9 and TRBJ2-3; D perhaps matches TRBD1 (6 bases). Germline V gives CDR1 SGDLS, CDR2 YYNGEE. V dropped 4 bases and J dropped 4 bases, with 16 bases sitting between them. This CDR3 has 15 amino acids. CDR3 in DNA: TGTGCCAGCAGCCCTCCTCAGGGGATTGCAGATACGCAGTATTTT. This translates into CASSPPQGIADTQYF.

J is TRBJ2-7 and V is TRBV29-1; 9 positions agree with TRBD1. J gave up 5 bases and V 1 base, and 9 bases lay outside the gene matches. Per germline, CDR1 SQVTM and CDR2 ANQGSEA. This CDR3 has 15 residues. The DNA for the CDR3 is TGCAGCGTTGAAGTACCCGACAGGGGGTTGGACGAGCAGTACTTC. Translated: CSVEVPDRGLDEQYF.

The chain recombines TRBV18 with TRBJ1-4, with a possible D match to TRBD1 (6 bases). Germline CDR1 reads KGHSH; CDR2 reads LQKENI. This CDR3 spans 13 amino acids. Between the trimmed V and J ends, which lost 8 bases and 8 bases, there was a span of 15 bases. The CDR3 here is CASDAGEGEKLFF. Written as DNA, the CDR3 is TGTGCCAGCGACGCAGGGGAGGGGGAAAAACTGTTTTTT.

The table lists this clone with a count of one. This chain joins TRBV27 and TRBJ1-5, with 11 bases fitting TRBD1. J gave up 5 bases and V 3 bases, and 3 bases lay outside the gene matches. The germline gives CDR1 MNHEY, CDR2 SMNVEV (reference sequence). The CDR3 sequence is 15 residues long. The CDR3 nucleotides are TGTGCCAGCAGTTTTGGGACAGGGGGGGATCAGCCCCAGCATTTT. Encoded protein: CASSFGTGGDQPQHF.

This chain connects TRBV4-1 to TRBJ1-6; D call uncertain. The germline V gene has CDR1 MGHRA and CDR2 YSYEKL. The CDR3 loop spans 18 amino acids. Trimming pared 3 bases from V and 0 bases from J, leaving 15 bases between. CDR3 in amino acids: CASSQVMQALSYNSPLHF. The CDR3 DNA sequence: TGCGCCAGCAGCCAGGTGATGCAAGCCCTCTCCTATAATTCACCCCTCCACTTT.

The V gene is TRBV13, the J gene TRBJ1-1, with 8 bases identical to TRBD1. The ends lost 5 bases at V and 4 bases at J; junction bases unmatched: 9. CDR3 length equals 15 residues. The germline V gene encodes CDR1 PRHDT and CDR2 FYEKMQ (reference sequence). The CDR3 bases are TGTGCCAGCAGCCCTAATCCTGGACAGGGCACTGAAGCTTTCTTT. Residues: CASSPNPGQGTEAFF.

This clone was detected a few times. This chain joins TRBV7-9 and TRBJ1-1; tentative D call: TRBD1 (5 bases). Germline CDR1 is SEHNR and CDR2 is FQNEAQ (reference sequence). The CDR3 totals 14 residues. V gave up 0 bases and J gave up 7 bases, with 12 bases separating them. In DNA, the CDR3 is TGTGCCAGCAGCTTAGCGTGGGGGGGAGTTGAAGCTTTCTTT. Translating it yields CASSLAWGGVEAFF. Using reference TRBV7-9 and TRBJ1-1 for the parts outside the CDR3, the full variable domain is DTGVSQNPRHKITKRGQNVTFRCDPISEHNRLYWYRQTLGQGPEFLTYFQNEAQLEKSRLLSDRFSAERPKGSFSTLEIQRTEQGDSAMYLCASSLAWGGVEAFFGQGTRLTVV.